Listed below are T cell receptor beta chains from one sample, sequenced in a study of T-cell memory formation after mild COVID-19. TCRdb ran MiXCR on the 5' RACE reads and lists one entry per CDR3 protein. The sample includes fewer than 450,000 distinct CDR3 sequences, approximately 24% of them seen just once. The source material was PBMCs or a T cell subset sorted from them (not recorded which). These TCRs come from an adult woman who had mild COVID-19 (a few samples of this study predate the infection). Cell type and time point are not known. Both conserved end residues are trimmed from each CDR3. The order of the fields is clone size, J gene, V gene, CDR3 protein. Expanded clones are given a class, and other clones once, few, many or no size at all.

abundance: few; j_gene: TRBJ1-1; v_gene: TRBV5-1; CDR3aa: ASSFQGRTEAF
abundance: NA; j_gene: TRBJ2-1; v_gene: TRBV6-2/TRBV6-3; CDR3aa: ASRDPGTKGNEQF
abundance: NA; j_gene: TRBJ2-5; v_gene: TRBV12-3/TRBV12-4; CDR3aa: ASSLLAQGPETQY
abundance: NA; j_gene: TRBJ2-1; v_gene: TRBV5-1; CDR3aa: ASGGLSGDNEQF
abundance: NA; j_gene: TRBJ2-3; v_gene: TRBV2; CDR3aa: ASKIGQSDTQY
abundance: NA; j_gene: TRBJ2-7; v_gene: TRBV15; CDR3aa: ATTRTSGIYEQY
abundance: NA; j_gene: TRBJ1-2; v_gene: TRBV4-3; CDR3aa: ASSPGQGIYYGYT
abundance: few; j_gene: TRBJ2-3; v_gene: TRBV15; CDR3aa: ATSRDRQGPDTQY
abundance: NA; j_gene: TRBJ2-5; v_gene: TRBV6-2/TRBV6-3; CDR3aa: ASSYNGEGETQY
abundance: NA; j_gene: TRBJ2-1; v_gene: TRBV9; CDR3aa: ASSGVSSSYNEQF
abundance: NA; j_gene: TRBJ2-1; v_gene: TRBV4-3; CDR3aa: ASSQGLGTGFYNEQF
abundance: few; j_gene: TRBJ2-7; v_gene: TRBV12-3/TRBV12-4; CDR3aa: ASSTTSGIAREQY
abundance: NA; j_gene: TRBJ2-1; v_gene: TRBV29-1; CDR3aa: SVASGSSYNEQF
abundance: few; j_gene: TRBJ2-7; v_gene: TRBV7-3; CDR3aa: ASSKVAGAYEQY
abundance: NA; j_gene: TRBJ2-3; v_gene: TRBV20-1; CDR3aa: SAARSAGNTDTQY
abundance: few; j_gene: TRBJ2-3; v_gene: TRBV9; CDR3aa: ASSEPGRGTDTQY
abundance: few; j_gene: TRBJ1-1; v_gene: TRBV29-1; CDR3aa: SVVLMNTEAF
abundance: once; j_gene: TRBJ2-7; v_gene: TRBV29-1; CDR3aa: SVSGQGNDEQY
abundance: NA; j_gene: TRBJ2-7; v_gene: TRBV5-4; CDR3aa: ASSWGLADSSSYEQY
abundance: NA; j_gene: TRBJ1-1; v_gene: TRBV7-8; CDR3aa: ASSLAGKGRATEAF
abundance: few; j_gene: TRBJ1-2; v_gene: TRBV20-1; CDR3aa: SARYPTGGRYGYT
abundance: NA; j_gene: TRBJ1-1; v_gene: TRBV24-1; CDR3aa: ATSDATRPEAF
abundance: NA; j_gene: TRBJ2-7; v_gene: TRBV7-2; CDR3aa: ASSFRGGTGSREQY
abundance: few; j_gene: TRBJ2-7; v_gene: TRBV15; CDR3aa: ATSRAKGLGEQY
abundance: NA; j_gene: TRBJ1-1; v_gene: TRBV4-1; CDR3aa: ASSPRNVGTTEAF
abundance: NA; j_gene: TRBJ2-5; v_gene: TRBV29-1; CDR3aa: SVEVRTGKTQY
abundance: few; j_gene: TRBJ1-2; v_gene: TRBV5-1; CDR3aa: ASSFTGTGISNYGYT
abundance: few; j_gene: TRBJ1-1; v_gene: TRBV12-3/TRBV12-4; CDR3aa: ASSTGGSNTEAF
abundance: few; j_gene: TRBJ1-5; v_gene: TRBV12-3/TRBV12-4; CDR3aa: ASRPELQGNGGRGNQPQH
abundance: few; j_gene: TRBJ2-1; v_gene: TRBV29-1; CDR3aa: SARGAGGKNEQF
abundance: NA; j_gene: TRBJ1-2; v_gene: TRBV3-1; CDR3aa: ASSQRGIYGYT
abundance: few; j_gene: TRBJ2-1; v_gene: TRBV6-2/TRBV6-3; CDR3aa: ASSYDPGGQAGELYNEQF
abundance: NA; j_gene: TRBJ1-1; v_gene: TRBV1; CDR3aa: TSSQEGLYSTEAF
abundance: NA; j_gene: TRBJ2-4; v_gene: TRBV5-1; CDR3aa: ASSFQGAGDIQY
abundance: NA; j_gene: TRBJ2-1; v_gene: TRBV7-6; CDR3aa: ASSLAGGRTGINEQF
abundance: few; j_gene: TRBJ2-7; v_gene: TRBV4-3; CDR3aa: ASSPQLGENEQY
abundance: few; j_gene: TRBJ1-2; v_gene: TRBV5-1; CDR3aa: ASSRESAGGYT
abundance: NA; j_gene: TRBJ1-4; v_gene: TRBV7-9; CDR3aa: ASSLGGVEKLF
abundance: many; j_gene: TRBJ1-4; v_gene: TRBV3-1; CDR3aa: ASSQASATGIEKLF
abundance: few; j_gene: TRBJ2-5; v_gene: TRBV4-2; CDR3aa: ASSQAGGSETQY
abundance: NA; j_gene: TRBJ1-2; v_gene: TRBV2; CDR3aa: ASSEAFGGSSGYT
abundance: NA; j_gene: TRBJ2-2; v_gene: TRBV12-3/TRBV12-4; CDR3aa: ASSFRGQRVGELF
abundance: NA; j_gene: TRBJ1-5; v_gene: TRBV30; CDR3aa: AWTARGSLSNQPQH
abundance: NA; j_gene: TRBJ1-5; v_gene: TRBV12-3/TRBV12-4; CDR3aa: ASSRTGSRVNQPQH
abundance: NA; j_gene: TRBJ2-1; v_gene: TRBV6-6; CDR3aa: ASLKTGTRLHEQF
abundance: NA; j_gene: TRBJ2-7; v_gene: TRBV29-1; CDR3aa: SVGGGNSYEQY
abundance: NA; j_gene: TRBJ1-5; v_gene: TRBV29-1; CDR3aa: SVGERVDQPQH